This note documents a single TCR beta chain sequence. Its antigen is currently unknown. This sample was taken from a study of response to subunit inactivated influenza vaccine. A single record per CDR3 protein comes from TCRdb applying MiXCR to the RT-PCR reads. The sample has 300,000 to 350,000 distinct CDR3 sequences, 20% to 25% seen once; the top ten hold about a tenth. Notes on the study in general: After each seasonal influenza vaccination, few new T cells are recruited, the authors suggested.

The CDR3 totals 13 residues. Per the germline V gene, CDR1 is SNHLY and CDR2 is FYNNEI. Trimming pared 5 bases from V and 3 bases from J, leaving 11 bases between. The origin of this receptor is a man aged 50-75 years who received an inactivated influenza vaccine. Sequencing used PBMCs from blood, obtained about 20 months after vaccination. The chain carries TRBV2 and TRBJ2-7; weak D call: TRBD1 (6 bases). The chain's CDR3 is CASSFGQIYEQYF. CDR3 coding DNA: TGTGCCAGCAGTTTCGGACAGATCTACGAGCAGTACTTC.